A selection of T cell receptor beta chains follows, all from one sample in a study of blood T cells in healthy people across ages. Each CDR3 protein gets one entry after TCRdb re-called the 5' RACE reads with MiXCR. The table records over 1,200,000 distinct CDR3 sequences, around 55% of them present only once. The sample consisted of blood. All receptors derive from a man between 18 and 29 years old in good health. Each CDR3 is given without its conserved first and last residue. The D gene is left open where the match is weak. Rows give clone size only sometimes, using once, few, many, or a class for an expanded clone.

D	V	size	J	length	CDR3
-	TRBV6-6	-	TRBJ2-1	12	ASREVRGTNEQF
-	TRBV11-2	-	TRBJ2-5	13	ASSLGQGLRETQY
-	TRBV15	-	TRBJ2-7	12	ATSSSGYVYEQY
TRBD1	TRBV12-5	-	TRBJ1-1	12	ASGLLGQLAEAF
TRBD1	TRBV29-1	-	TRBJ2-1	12	SVPTWDSYNEQF
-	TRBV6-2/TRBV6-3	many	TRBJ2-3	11	ASSYSGVDTQY
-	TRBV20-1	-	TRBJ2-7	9	GARYTTEQY
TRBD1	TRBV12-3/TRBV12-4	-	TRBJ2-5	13	ASSLKGQGIETQY
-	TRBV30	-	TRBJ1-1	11	AWSVMGNTEAF
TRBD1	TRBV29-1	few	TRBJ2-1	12	SVVGQGRYNEQF
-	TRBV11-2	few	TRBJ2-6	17	ASSFSGDTSFSGANVLT
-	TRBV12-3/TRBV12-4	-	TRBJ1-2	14	ASRALGRPINYGYT
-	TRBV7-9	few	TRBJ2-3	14	ASSLGPRGDTDTQY
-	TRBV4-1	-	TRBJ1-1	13	ASSQEIDRNTEAF
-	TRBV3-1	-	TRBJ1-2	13	AGSQPGRTSYGYT
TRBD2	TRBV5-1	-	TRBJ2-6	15	ASSLGREGPGANVLT
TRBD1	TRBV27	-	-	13	ASSPGDSKRDEQY
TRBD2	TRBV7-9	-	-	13	ASSLLAGGLHEQY
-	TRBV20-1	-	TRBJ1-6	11	SATVGRDSPLH
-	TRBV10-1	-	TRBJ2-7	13	ASSGPGVRYYEQY
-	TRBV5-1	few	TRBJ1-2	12	ASSSLRRDYGYT
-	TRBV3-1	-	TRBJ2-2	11	ASSHSVRVELF
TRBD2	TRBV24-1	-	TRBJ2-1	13	ATSIGTSGVNEQF
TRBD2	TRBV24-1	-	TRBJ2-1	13	ATPGLAGYDNEQF
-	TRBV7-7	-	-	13	ASSWADSSLYEQY
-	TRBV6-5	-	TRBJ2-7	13	ASSYSGDGIYEQY
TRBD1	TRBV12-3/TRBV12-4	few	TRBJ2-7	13	ASSSDRLSSYEQY
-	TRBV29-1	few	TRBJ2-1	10	SVSGTRGEQF
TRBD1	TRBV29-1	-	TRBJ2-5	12	SARTGVGRETQY
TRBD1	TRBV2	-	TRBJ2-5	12	ASSGTGAWETQY
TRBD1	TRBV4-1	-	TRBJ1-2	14	ASSQEGTGGVYGYT
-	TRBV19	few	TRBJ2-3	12	ASSQQYSTDTQY
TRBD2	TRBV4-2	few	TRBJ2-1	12	ASLSGGGNNEQF
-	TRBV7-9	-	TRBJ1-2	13	ASSLWDSRGYGYT
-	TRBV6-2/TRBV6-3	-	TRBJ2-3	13	ASSYSITEPDTQY
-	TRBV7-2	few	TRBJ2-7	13	ASSLALGQNYEQY
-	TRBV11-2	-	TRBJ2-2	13	ASSVRTINTGELF
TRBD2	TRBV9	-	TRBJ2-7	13	ASSPTGGSSYEQY
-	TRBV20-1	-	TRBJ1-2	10	SAIRNNYGYT
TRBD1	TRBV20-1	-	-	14	SAMNIDRGPYDEQY
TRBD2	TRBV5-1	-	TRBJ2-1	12	ASSRTSQYNEQF
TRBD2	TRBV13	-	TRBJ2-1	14	ASSWGERGPSNEQF
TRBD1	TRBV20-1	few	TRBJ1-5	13	SAPRSGTVNQPQH
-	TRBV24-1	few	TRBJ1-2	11	ATSDSTNYGYT
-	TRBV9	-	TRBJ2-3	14	ASSARGSRGTDTQY
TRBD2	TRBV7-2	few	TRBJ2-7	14	ASSSWTSGSSYEQY
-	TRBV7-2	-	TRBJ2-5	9	ASSSGGDQY
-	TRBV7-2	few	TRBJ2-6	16	ASSLAGSGYSRANVLT
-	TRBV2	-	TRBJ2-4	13	ASRETPLAKNIQY
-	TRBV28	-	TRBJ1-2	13	ASSLRAVVSYGYT
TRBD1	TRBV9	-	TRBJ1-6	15	ASSGNRDSSENSPLH
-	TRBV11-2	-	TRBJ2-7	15	ASSLLSGPGESYEQY
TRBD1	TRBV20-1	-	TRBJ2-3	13	SAKPGQGDTDTQY
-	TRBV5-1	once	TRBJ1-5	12	ASSGPGLQETQH
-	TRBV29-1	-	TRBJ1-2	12	SVEEEHLNHGYT
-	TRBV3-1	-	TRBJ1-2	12	ASSQYSQRHGYT
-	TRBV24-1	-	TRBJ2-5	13	ATSEKTGWRETQY